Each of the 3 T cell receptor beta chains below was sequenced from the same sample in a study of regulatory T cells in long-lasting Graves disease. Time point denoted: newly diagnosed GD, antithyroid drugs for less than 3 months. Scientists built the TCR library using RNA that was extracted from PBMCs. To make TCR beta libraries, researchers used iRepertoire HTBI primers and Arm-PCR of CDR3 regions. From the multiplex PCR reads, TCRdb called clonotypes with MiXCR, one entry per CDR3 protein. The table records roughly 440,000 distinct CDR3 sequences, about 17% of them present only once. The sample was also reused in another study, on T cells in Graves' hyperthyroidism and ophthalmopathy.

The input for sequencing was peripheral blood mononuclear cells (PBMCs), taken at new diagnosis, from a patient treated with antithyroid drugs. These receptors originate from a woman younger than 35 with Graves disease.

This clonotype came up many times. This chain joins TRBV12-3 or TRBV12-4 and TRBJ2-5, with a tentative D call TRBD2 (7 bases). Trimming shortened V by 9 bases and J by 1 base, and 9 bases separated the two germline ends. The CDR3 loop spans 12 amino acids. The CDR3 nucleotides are TGTGCCAGTAGGGGGGGCCAAGAGACCCAGTACTTC. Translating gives CASRGGQETQYF.

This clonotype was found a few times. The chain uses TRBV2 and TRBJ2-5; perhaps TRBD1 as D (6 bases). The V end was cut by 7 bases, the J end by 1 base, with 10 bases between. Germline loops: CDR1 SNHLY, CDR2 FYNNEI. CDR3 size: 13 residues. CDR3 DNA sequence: TGTGCCAGCAATGAGGACAGCCAAGAGACCCAGTACTTC. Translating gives CASNEDSQETQYF.

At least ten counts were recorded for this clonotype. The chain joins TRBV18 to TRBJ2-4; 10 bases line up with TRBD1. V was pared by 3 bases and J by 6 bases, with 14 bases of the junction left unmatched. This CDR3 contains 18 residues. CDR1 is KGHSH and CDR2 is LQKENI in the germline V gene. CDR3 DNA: TGTGCCAGCTCACCGACTCCGGGACAGGGGCTAATTTTAAACATTCAGTACTTC. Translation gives CASSPTPGQGLILNIQYF.